This T cell receptor (beta chain) was recovered during a study of T cells in Graves' hyperthyroidism and ophthalmopathy. Amplified TCR beta CDR3 regions derived from RNA transcripts. A first-round RT-PCR of the TCR CDR3 used the HTBI primer set. TCRdb redid the calling of the multiplex PCR reads with MiXCR, one entry per CDR3 protein. The data contain about 560,000 distinct CDR3 sequences, around 45% of them singletons. Study results and caveats: Most thyroid clonotypes with frequency above 0.001 were detected in blood.

The length of the CDR3 is 13 residues. Per germline, CDR1 SGHAT and CDR2 FQDESV (reference sequence). To note about this clonotype: Its antigen remains unidentified. An end of the junction does not agree with germline; a read error may underlie this.

The origin of this receptor is a woman between 18 and 29 years old with Graves' hyperthyroidism. The chain links TRBV11-1 to TRBJ2-7, with a tentative D call TRBD2 (6 bases). The sequenced sample consisted of peripheral blood or thyroid tissue (not recorded which). For the CDR3, the DNA is TGTGCCAGTAGGAGGGCCCTCTCCTACGAGCAGTGCTTC. This sequence encodes CASRRALSYEQCF.